This T cell receptor beta chain was captured by sequencing in a study of blood T cell repertoires in COVID-19. The overall study: Samples taken during acute and convalescent COVID-19 were collected in the United States, Italy and Spain. Sample material is recorded as cDNA or gDNA derived from T cells, B-cell-depleted T cells, or PBMCs.

As handled by the study authors: Amplification from reference gene primers served as the basis for estimated nucleated cell counts. Assay used: immunoSEQ multiplex PCR; TCRdb lists only in-frame clones, some missing. V and J calls and clone size are as listed in that table; D and trimming were resolved from the DNA. The table includes under 300,000 clones, approximately 79% detected once. The germline V gene has CDR1 SGHTA and CDR2 FQGNSA. Between the trimmed V and J ends, which lost 1 base and 6 bases, there was a span of 9 bases. This CDR3 comprises 14 residues. The TCR originated in a woman of 80 years or more with active or convalescent COVID-19. The sample was peripheral blood. The chain links TRBV7-2 to TRBJ2-2; D may be TRBD2 (6 bases). CDR3 sequence (DNA): TGTGCCAGCAGCTTAGTCGGGGGTGCCGGGGAGCTGTTTTTT. Protein product: CASSLVGGAGELFF. Full variable domain (rest looked up from reference TRBV7-2 and TRBJ2-2): GAGVSQSPSNKVTEKGKDVELRCDPISGHTALYWYRQSLGQGLEFLIYFQGNSAPDKSGLPSDRFSAERTGGSVSTLTIQRTQQEDSAVYLCASSLVGGAGELFFGEGSRLTVL.